This T cell receptor beta chain was sequenced for a study of CD8+ T cells in alopecia areata. At the level of the study: Oral tofacitinib (5 to 10 mg twice daily) was administered to treated patients. Findings of the study overall: Affected scalp, especially in alopecia totalis/universalis, had a higher clonality than normal scalp did. A large proportion of expanded lesional clones were detected persisting in scalp and blood during tofacitinib.

Treatment indicated: oral pan-JAK inhibitor, 5-10 mg twice daily. The V and J ends lost 3 bases and 5 bases respectively, with 13 bases between them. The CDR3 totals 14 residues. Per the germline V gene, CDR1 is MGHDK and CDR2 is SYGVNS. For this clone: Its antigen remains unknown.

RNA extraction was followed by reverse transcription into cDNA, which acted as the sequencing template. The repertoire was sequenced with immunoSEQ multiplex PCR; TCRdb's copy has only in-frame clones and lacks some. The profile shows more than 110,000 clones, 54% of them singletons. This TCR came from a human donor with alopecia areata. Sequenced material: CD8+ T cells sorted from blood, taken at week 4, from a patient treated with tofacitinib. The chain joins TRBV25-1 to TRBJ2-5; D assignment may be TRBD1 or TRBD2 (5 bases each). The CDR3 sequence: CASSDQGEWETQYF. In DNA form, the CDR3 reads TGTGCCAGCAGTGACCAGGGAGAGTGGGAGACCCAGTACTTC.